This passage covers 18 T cell receptor beta chains from one sample sequenced in a study of cytomegalovirus exposure and HLA in healthy donors. It was with 60 Vbeta and 13 Jbeta primers that the PCR ran. Profiling relied on immunoSEQ multiplex PCR, and the TCRdb table lists in-frame clones only, not all of them. The sample contains about 160,000 clones, 78% of which appear only once. The sequenced sample consisted of PBMCs. These TCRs come from a male donor in good health and CMV-seronegative.

This clone has a single count. The chain employs TRBV6-5 and TRBJ2-7; 10 bases are a match to TRBD2. The CDR3 spans 15 residues. V was clipped by 6 bases and J by 4 bases; unmatched bases: 9. The V gene's germline CDR1 is MNHEY and CDR2 SVGAGI. The DNA for the CDR3 is TGTGCCAGCAGGGTCGCTAGCGGGAGTATATACGAGCAGTACTTC. Translation gives CASRVASGSIYEQYF.

V gene TRBV6-1 combines with J gene TRBJ2-3, with D possibly TRBD2 on 5 matching bases. Trimming cost V 6 bases and J 0 bases, with 13 bases left between them. This CDR3 is built from 15 residues. Germline CDR1 and CDR2: MNHNS and SASEGT. The CDR3 DNA sequence: TGTGCCAGCAGCCCAATAGCGAGAAGCACAGATACGCAGTATTTT. Translating it yields CASSPIARSTDTQYF.

This chain links TRBV19 with TRBJ1-5; D gene uncertain. Germline values: CDR1 LNHDA, CDR2 SQIVND (reference sequence). This CDR3 region has 13 residues. V gave up 3 bases and J gave up 7 bases, with 10 bases separating them. This CDR3 is CASSISGEQPQHF. Written as DNA, the CDR3 is TGTGCCAGTAGTATTTCCGGGGAGCAGCCCCAGCATTTT.

The chain couples TRBV5-1 to TRBJ2-3; 8 bases line up with TRBD2. The CDR3 sequence is 16 residues long. CDR1 SGHRS and CDR2 YFSETQ come from the germline V gene. Losses at the gene ends were 4 bases for V and 6 bases for J; bases not matched to a gene: 13. CDR3 coding DNA: TGCGCCAGCAGCCCCTCGGCGGGAGGTCAGCCCGATACGCAGTATTTT. This encodes CASSPSAGGQPDTQYF.

This clone has a handful of counts. This chain uses TRBV7-9 with TRBJ2-6; a possible D gene is TRBD1 (5 bases). V lost 8 bases and J lost 0, with 17 bases in between. Germline CDR1 is SEHNR and CDR2 is FQNEAQ (reference sequence). The CDR3 contains 17 residues. The CDR3 DNA follows: TGTGCCAGCCGTCCGTCCGGACAACGCTCTGGGGCCAACGTCCTGACTTTC. Translation gives CASRPSGQRSGANVLTF.

The chain has TRBV19 and TRBJ2-1, with D perhaps matching TRBD2 (6 bases). The germline V gene has CDR1 LNHDA and CDR2 SQIVND (reference sequence). Trimming left V 8 bases short and J 7 bases short, with 9 bases between. The CDR3 runs to 11 residues. CDR3 in amino acids: CASQAGNEQFF. CDR3 DNA: TGTGCCAGTCAGGCGGGGAATGAGCAGTTCTTC.

The gene calls are TRBV2 and TRBJ2-7; a weak D match, TRBD1 (6 bases). Trimming pared 1 base from V and 3 bases from J, leaving 13 bases between. The germline V gene encodes CDR1 SNHLY and CDR2 FYNNEI. The CDR3 contains 15 residues. The CDR3 loop is CASSEDYRVDYEQYF. As DNA, the CDR3 is TGTGCCAGCAGTGAAGATTACAGGGTTGACTACGAGCAGTACTTC. Full variable domain (remainder filled in from reference TRBV2 and TRBJ2-7): EPEVTQTPSHQVTQMGQEVILRCVPISNHLYFYWYRQILGQKVEFLVSFYNNEISEKSEIFDDQFSVERPDGSNFTLKIRSTKLEDSAMYFCASSEDYRVDYEQYFGPGTRLTVT.

This chain joins TRBV7-9 and TRBJ1-2; D gene unclear. Germline values: CDR1 SEHNR, CDR2 FQNEAQ (reference sequence). V lost 7 bases and J lost 4, with 10 bases in between. The CDR3 covers 12 residues. The CDR3 coding sequence is TGTGCCAGCACCTTCGTCCCCTATGGCTACACCTTC. Translated: CASTFVPYGYTF.

This chain connects TRBV2 to TRBJ2-3; D not resolved. Trimming shortened V by 6 bases and J by 2 bases, and 15 bases separated the two germline ends. CDR3 length equals 15 residues. CDR1 and CDR2 (germline): SNHLY, FYNNEI. The CDR3 loop reads CASSWNGDDTDTQYF. The DNA for the CDR3 is TGTGCCAGCAGCTGGAACGGAGATGACACAGATACGCAGTATTTT.

The chain employs TRBV6-1 and TRBJ2-1; 8 bases fit TRBD2. The germline V gene has CDR1 MNHNS and CDR2 SASEGT. The CDR3 is made up of 14 amino acids. Germline trimming cut 2 bases from V and 8 bases from J; bases unmatched to any gene: 5. In DNA form, the CDR3 reads TGTGCCAGCAGTGAATCGGGGGGGGTCGATGAGCAGTTCTTC. Amino acid sequence: CASSESGGVDEQFF.

This clone was seen a handful of times. The rearrangement joins TRBV29-1 to TRBJ1-1; no clear D gene. This CDR3 region has 11 residues. Germline V lookup: CDR1 SQVTM, CDR2 ANQGSEA. Trimming pared 7 bases from V and 4 bases from J, leaving 10 bases between. The CDR3 here is CSGTQSTEAFF. DNA for the CDR3: TGCAGCGGTACACAGAGCACTGAAGCTTTCTTT.

This chain links TRBV9 with TRBJ1-1; 12 bases align to TRBD1. There are 16 residues in the CDR3. Germline V lookup: CDR1 SGDLS, CDR2 YYNGEE. V gave up 2 bases and J gave up 0 bases; unmatched junction bases: 2. In DNA, the CDR3 is TGTGCCAGCAGCGTGGGACAGGGGGCCCTGAACACTGAAGCTTTCTTT. Translated, it gives CASSVGQGALNTEAFF.

The rearrangement joins TRBV30 to TRBJ2-7, with 14 bases fitting TRBD2. The V gene end was trimmed by 5 bases and the J gene end by 4 bases; junction bases not matched to a gene: 4. The CDR3 totals 14 residues. Germline lookup yields CDR1 GTSNPN and CDR2 SVGIG (reference sequence). This CDR3 reads CAWGTSGRKYEQYF. In DNA form, the CDR3 reads TGTGCCTGGGGGACTAGCGGGAGAAAATACGAGCAGTACTTC.

Comments on this clone: The sample has other DNA sequences that encode this CDR3 too. This chain connects TRBV5-1 to TRBJ1-1, with TRBD1 matching over 8 bases. This CDR3 spans 15 amino acids. Germline V lookup: CDR1 SGHRS, CDR2 YFSETQ. V shed 0 bases, J shed 0 bases, and the junction held 1 base outside the gene matches. For the CDR3, the DNA is TGCGCCAGCAGCTTGGACAGGGGGATGAACACTGAAGCTTTCTTT. Amino acid sequence: CASSLDRGMNTEAFF.

The chain employs TRBV4-3 and TRBJ2-6; no definite D call. The CDR3 totals 16 residues. The V gene's germline CDR1 is LGHNA and CDR2 YSLEER. V gave up 0 bases and J gave up 2 bases, with 8 bases separating them. The CDR3 bases are TGCGCCAGCAGCCAAGACGGCAGGACTGGGGCCAACGTCCTGACTTTC. Residues: CASSQDGRTGANVLTF.

The genes are TRBV2 and TRBJ2-7, with D perhaps TRBD2 (5 bases). CDR1 and CDR2 from the germline V gene are SNHLY and FYNNEI. This CDR3 contains 16 residues. The V and J ends lost 3 bases and 0 bases respectively, with 15 bases between them. The CDR3 region is CASSDGGYAVSYEQYF. CDR3 sequence (DNA): TGTGCCAGCAGTGATGGAGGCTACGCGGTCTCCTACGAGCAGTACTTC. Together with reference TRBV2 and TRBJ2-7, the CDR3 gives the full variable domain: EPEVTQTPSHQVTQMGQEVILRCVPISNHLYFYWYRQILGQKVEFLVSFYNNEISEKSEIFDDQFSVERPDGSNFTLKIRSTKLEDSAMYFCASSDGGYAVSYEQYFGPGTRLTVT.

The gene calls are TRBV11-2 and TRBJ1-6, with D tentatively TRBD1 (6 bases). Looked up from germline, CDR1 is SGHAT and CDR2 is FQNNGV. The CDR3 consists of 17 residues. The V end lost 4 bases, the J end lost 9 bases, and 22 bases lay between the germline ends. This chain's CDR3 is CASSSARLRGATSPLHF. DNA of the CDR3: TGTGCCAGCAGCTCCGCGAGGCTGCGGGGGGCTACTTCACCCCTCCACTTT.

V and J are TRBV7-9 and TRBJ1-4; TRBD1 is a possible D gene (5 bases). The V and J ends lost 5 bases and 8 bases respectively, with 18 bases between them. Germline assignment: CDR1 SEHNR and CDR2 FQNEAQ (reference sequence). The CDR3 extends over 15 amino acids. This CDR3 is CASSPLGLVGEKLFF. CDR3 DNA sequence: TGTGCCAGCAGCCCTCTGGGGCTAGTGGGGGAAAAACTGTTTTTT.